This T cell receptor (beta chain) came from a study of T cell repertoires in cytomegalovirus infection (dated by TCRdb to 2018 to 2020). For the wider study: The peptide stimulations were aimed at well-studied HLA-B-restricted epitopes as well as recently identified HLA-C-restricted CMV epitopes, whose presentation resists viral immunomodulation. The HLA type of each donor mattered for the analysis, because public TCR beta signatures pointed to carriage of CMV infection along with the matching HLA type. General conclusions and limits of the study: Cumulative frequency of public TCR beta family members discriminated carriers of CMV infection plus the relevant HLA type in this cohort and an independent roughly 350-donor cohort. The ex vivo response was dominated by HLA-C-restricted CMV-specific TCR beta clonotypes, which also provided the single most frequent clonotype in two of eight donors.

The treatment or condition label here, explained by the study, means: in vitro stimulation with specific CMV peptide epitopes to enrich CMV-specific T cells. Data came from an Illumina HiSeq 1500. TCRdb redid the processing of the public reads, applying fastp at Q25 and MiXCR, and retained in-frame beta chains. Identical CDR3 protein sequences are pooled into one entry, listed with their most common genes and DNA. Counted in this sample were approximately 910,000 distinct CDR3 sequences; approximately 30% of them appeared once. Clones ranked in the top ten supply about an eighth of the sample. Spanning cysteine to phenylalanine, the CDR3 consists of 13 amino acids. CDR3 DNA is the only sequence kept; it has 39 bases, read in frame from the first base. Trimming takes 3 bases from V and 2 bases from J, and the germline ends sit 7 bases apart. The germline V gene encodes CDR1 LNHNV and CDR2 YYDKDF (reference sequence).

With regard to this clonotype: Its antigen has not been determined. It has no much larger one-base neighbor in the sample; base qualities were not kept.

This TCR was recovered from a human donor in good health (CMV status not recorded). Some clones in this sample may be carry-over from other donors' samples. This receptor chain uses TRBV15 and TRBJ1-2, with TRBD1 tentatively as D gene (5 bases match). The sample here was cultured CD8+ T cells from PBMCs, taken from culture after CMV antigen stimulation. The DNA sequence is as follows: TGTGCCACCAGCAGTCGGGACAACTATGGCTACACCTTC. It translates as CATSSRDNYGYTF. Here the CDR3 is joined to the reference TRBV15 and TRBJ1-2 genes, and the full variable domain is: DAMVIQNPRYQVTQFGKPVTLSCSQTLNHNVMYWYQQKSSQAPKLLFHYYDKDFNNEADTPDNFQSRRPNTSFCFLDIRSPGLGDTAMYLCATSSRDNYGYTFGSGTRLTVV.